Listed here are 31 T cell receptor beta chains from one sample, sequenced in a study of early T cells in non-severe SARS-CoV-2 infection. A single record per CDR3 protein comes from TCRdb applying MiXCR to the 5' RACE reads. The table includes some 60,000 distinct CDR3 sequences, over 7.5% detected once. The sample taken for sequencing was whole blood. These receptors originate from an adult who was a healthcare worker with PCR-confirmed SARS-CoV-2 infection or an uninfected control (not recorded which).

Many counts were recorded for this clonotype. The V gene is TRBV5-5, the J gene TRBJ1-2; the match to TRBD1 covers 9 bases. This CDR3 is 13 amino acids long. Germline V gene data show CDR1 as SGHKS and CDR2 as YYEKEE (reference sequence). Unmatched junction bases numbered 2, after V lost 1 base and J lost 7 bases. The CDR3 region has the DNA TGTGCCAGCAGCTTGACAGGGGGCTTTGGCTACACCTTC. It translates to CASSLTGGFGYTF.

This clonotype was counted a few times. The chain combines TRBV5-1 with TRBJ2-7; D unclear. The CDR3 contains 13 residues. The germline CDR1 and CDR2 sequences are SGHRS and YFSETQ. Trimming pared 0 bases from V and 4 bases from J, leaving 8 bases between. CDR3 loop: CASSLEPAYEQYF. CDR3 DNA sequence: TGCGCCAGCAGCTTGGAGCCAGCTTACGAGCAGTACTTC.

This clonotype occurred many times. The chain combines TRBV18 with TRBJ2-7; possibly TRBD2 for D (5 bases). The V gene lost 0 bases and the J gene lost 5 bases, with 17 bases spanning the gap. Germline V CDR1 and CDR2: KGHSH, LQKENI. This CDR3 comprises 16 residues. The CDR3 DNA reads as TGTGCCAGCTCACCACCGGGCAGTCGGAGGTCCAACGAGCAGTACTTC. Amino acids: CASSPPGSRRSNEQYF.

In its sample, this clonotype was seen many times. The V and J genes are TRBV20-1 and TRBJ1-1; D is undetermined. CDR3 size: 13 residues. V gave up 2 bases and J gave up 1 base, with 8 bases separating them. Germline V gene sequence: CDR1 DFQATT, CDR2 SNEGSKA (reference sequence). The CDR3 region is CSARKVSNTEAFF. For the CDR3, the DNA is TGCAGTGCTAGAAAGGTTTCGAACACTGAAGCTTTCTTT.

The V and J genes are TRBV29-1 and TRBJ2-1; TRBD2 matches 9 bases. J was trimmed by 2 bases and V by 8 bases; bases with no gene match: 7. This CDR3 has 14 amino acids. Germline V lookup: CDR1 SQVTM, CDR2 ANQGSEA. Here the CDR3 DNA reads TGCAGCACGGGAGCGGGAGGACCCTACAATGAGCAGTTCTTC. The encoded protein is CSTGAGGPYNEQFF.

V usage is TRBV20-1 and J usage is TRBJ2-7; D may be TRBD1 or TRBD2 (5 bases each). The CDR3 is made up of 17 amino acids. Germline V gives CDR1 DFQATT, CDR2 SNEGSKA (reference sequence). V was pared by 4 bases and J by 7 bases, with 29 bases between. The chain's CDR3 is CSATQGALSPRVREQYF. For the CDR3, the DNA is TGCAGTGCTACCCAAGGGGCCCTGAGCCCGCGGGTGAGGGAGCAGTACTTC.

This clonotype showed up many times. The chain uses TRBV7-2 and TRBJ1-1; D is possibly TRBD1 (6 bases). The CDR3 loop spans 14 amino acids. CDR1 and CDR2 (germline): SGHTA, FQGNSA. V was cut by 3 bases and J by 7 bases, with 15 bases left in between. The CDR3: CASSLDRMSFEAFF. In DNA form, the CDR3 reads TGTGCCAGCAGCTTGGACAGAATGAGTTTTGAAGCTTTCTTT.

Ten or more counts support this clonotype. The chain recombines TRBV7-2 with TRBJ2-3; D is unresolved. Per germline, CDR1 SGHTA and CDR2 FQGNSA. This CDR3 has 12 residues. Trimming removed 1 base from V and 4 bases from J, with 3 bases in between. The CDR3 bases are TGTGCCAGCAGCTTAGTGGCAGATACGCAGTATTTT. Translated, it gives CASSLVADTQYF. The full variable domain, its missing parts supplied by reference TRBV7-2 and TRBJ2-3, is GAGVSQSPSNKVTEKGKDVELRCDPISGHTALYWYRQSLGQGLEFLIYFQGNSAPDKSGLPSDRFSAERTGGSVSTLTIQRTQQEDSAVYLCASSLVADTQYFGPGTRLTVL.

This clonotype was recorded a few times. The chain is built from TRBV20-1 and TRBJ2-7, with a tentative D call TRBD2 (6 bases). Germline V gene sequence: CDR1 DFQATT, CDR2 SNEGSKA (reference sequence). This CDR3 contains 13 residues. The V gene lost 0 bases and the J gene lost 5 bases, with 11 bases spanning the gap. The CDR3 DNA reads as TGCAGTGCTAGAGAGGTATGGGGGGACGAGCAGTACTTC. Translating it yields CSAREVWGDEQYF.

The chain combines TRBV3-1 with TRBJ2-7, with D unclear. The CDR3 is 12 amino acids. Deletions cut 6 bases from V and 1 base from J, with 7 bases between. The germline CDR1 and CDR2 sequences are LGHDT and YNNKEL (reference sequence). This CDR3 is CASRSTSYEQYF. CDR3 DNA: TGTGCCAGCAGGTCCACTTCCTACGAGCAGTACTTC.

This clonotype was detected only a few times. The chain recombines TRBV4-3 with TRBJ2-7; possibly TRBD1 or TRBD2 for D (5 bases each). The V end was cut by 2 bases, the J end by 0 bases, with 11 bases between. Germline CDR1 is LGHNA and CDR2 is YSLEER. There are 15 residues in the CDR3. CDR3 nucleotides: TGCGCCAGCAGCCAACAAGGGGAGCGCTCCTACGAGCAGTACTTC. This sequence encodes CASSQQGERSYEQYF.

This clonotype occurred many times. The chain links TRBV11-2 to TRBJ2-2; 8 nucleotides align to TRBD2. Looked up from germline, CDR1 is SGHAT and CDR2 is FQNNGV. The CDR3 totals 16 residues. V was pared by 5 bases and J by 5 bases, with 10 bases of the junction left unmatched. For the CDR3, the DNA is TGTGCCAGCAGCCGTCGGAGCGGGGGCGGGACCGGGGAGCTGTTTTTT. Translation gives CASSRRSGGGTGELFF.

This clonotype was observed many times. This rearrangement joins TRBV6-5 to TRBJ2-3; unclear D gene. Trimming cost V 2 bases and J 4 bases, with 7 bases left between them. This CDR3 region has 13 residues. Germline V gene lookup returns CDR1 MNHEY and CDR2 SVGAGI. CDR3 region: CASSYVGADTQYF. The CDR3 DNA sequence: TGTGCCAGCAGTTACGTAGGCGCAGATACGCAGTATTTT.

This clonotype occurred many times. This chain uses TRBV7-9 with TRBJ2-1; D is unresolved. Germline assignment: CDR1 SEHNR and CDR2 FQNEAQ (reference sequence). This CDR3 spans 13 amino acids. Trimming pared 1 base from V and 8 bases from J, leaving 9 bases between. CDR3 residues: CASSLEALDEQFF. CDR3 nucleotides: TGTGCCAGCAGCTTAGAGGCACTCGATGAGCAGTTCTTC.

CDR3: CSVERLSTGEQYF. In nucleotides, the CDR3 is TGCAGCGTTGAACGCCTTTCAACAGGCGAGCAGTACTTC. The chain has TRBV29-1 and TRBJ2-7; tentatively, D is TRBD1 (5 bases). The CDR3 is made up of 13 amino acids. V dropped 2 bases and J dropped 6 bases, with 14 bases sitting between them. The V gene's germline CDR1 is SQVTM and CDR2 ANQGSEA.

This clonotype was recorded many times. The chain couples TRBV3-1 to TRBJ2-5, with 7 bases aligning to TRBD2. The CDR3 loop spans 15 amino acids. J was trimmed by 0 bases and V by 3 bases; bases with no gene match: 4. Germline V gives CDR1 LGHDT, CDR2 YNNKEL (reference sequence). Here the CDR3 reads CASSHKLAYQETQYF. The CDR3 nucleotides are TGTGCCAGCAGCCATAAACTAGCGTACCAAGAGACCCAGTACTTC.

This chain links TRBV29-1 with TRBJ1-1; D perhaps matches TRBD1 (6 bases). CDR1 and CDR2 from the germline V gene are SQVTM and ANQGSEA. The CDR3 spans 14 residues. With 2 bases removed from V and 8 bases from J, the gap between germline ends came to 18 bases. CDR3 DNA: TGCAGCGTTGAAAAGGGACCGGGACAACTCGAAGCTTTCTTT. As protein: CSVEKGPGQLEAFF.

This clonotype was picked up many times. The chain combines TRBV29-1 with TRBJ2-1; D is possibly TRBD2 (5 bases). This CDR3 is built from 13 residues. The V and J ends lost 2 bases and 6 bases respectively, with 11 bases between them. Germline values: CDR1 SQVTM, CDR2 ANQGSEA. The DNA for the CDR3 is TGCAGCGTTGAACTGGGAGTTGGCAATGAGCAGTTCTTC. Translated, it gives CSVELGVGNEQFF.

The chain employs TRBV12-3 or TRBV12-4 and TRBJ1-1, with unresolved D. CDR3 size: 13 residues. Trimming stripped 7 bases from V and 8 bases from J, with 17 bases between. CDR3 sequence: CASMGDTRLEAFF. Here the CDR3 DNA reads TGTGCCAGCATGGGCGACACTCGGCTCGAAGCTTTCTTT.

This clonotype was seen more than once but under ten times. The chain is built from TRBV2 and TRBJ2-1, with 7 bases fitting TRBD2. This CDR3 has 15 residues. J was trimmed by 9 bases and V by 5 bases; bases with no gene match: 13. Looked up from germline, CDR1 is SNHLY and CDR2 is FYNNEI. CDR3 nucleotide sequence: TGTGCCAGCAGTTCCCTTGGGGGGGGGAGCAGTGAGCAGTTCTTC. Translated, it gives CASSSLGGGSSEQFF.

This clonotype was detected a few times. The CDR3 region is CASSPARRSGAETQYF. CDR3 nucleotides: TGTGCCAGCAGCCCGGCTAGGCGGAGTGGGGCAGAGACCCAGTACTTC. The V call is TRBV7-8, the J call TRBJ2-5; a weak D match, TRBD1 (5 bases). Germline V gives CDR1 SGHVS, CDR2 FQNEAQ. CDR3 length: 16 residues. Trimming pared 5 bases from V and 4 bases from J, leaving 20 bases between.

This clonotype was counted ten times or more. The CDR3 spells CSGTSGSPGELFF. CDR3 nucleotide sequence: TGCAGCGGGACTAGCGGGAGCCCCGGGGAGCTGTTTTTT. This chain connects TRBV29-1 to TRBJ2-2; 13 bases map to TRBD2. V dropped 7 bases and J dropped 6; count of bases not matched to a gene: 2. The germline V gene encodes CDR1 SQVTM and CDR2 ANQGSEA. This CDR3 is 13 amino acids long.

The chain has TRBV5-4 and TRBJ2-2; TRBD2 matches at 9 bases. V gave up 10 bases and J gave up 10 bases; unmatched junction bases: 2. CDR3 length: 10 amino acids. Germline CDR1 and CDR2: SGHNT and YYREEE (reference sequence). The CDR3 coding sequence is TGTGCCGCGGGAGGGCCGGAGCTGTTTTTT. The encoded protein is CAAGGPELFF.

The sample holds many counts of this clonotype. This chain connects TRBV20-1 to TRBJ1-2; D is undetermined. Germline V gene data show CDR1 as DFQATT and CDR2 as SNEGSKA (reference sequence). This CDR3 is 9 amino acids long. The CDR3 DNA is TGCAGCAGCCTCTATGGCTACACCTTC. Protein sequence: CSSLYGYTF.

The sample holds many counts of this clonotype. The genes are TRBV6-2 or TRBV6-3 and TRBJ1-1; the D is unclear. Trimming pared 0 bases from V and 5 bases from J, leaving 13 bases between. CDR1 MNHEY and CDR2 SVGEGT come from the germline V gene. The CDR3 is made up of 15 amino acids. The CDR3 here is CASSYSWAGETEAFF. The CDR3 DNA reads TGTGCCAGCAGTTACTCTTGGGCTGGGGAGACTGAAGCTTTCTTT.

In its sample, this clonotype was seen many times. This chain uses TRBV27 with TRBJ2-4; TRBD1 aligns across 10 bases. CDR3 length equals 14 residues. Germline CDR1 is MNHEY and CDR2 is SMNVEV (reference sequence). V shed 5 bases and J 6 bases; nucleotides not matched to a gene: 4. The CDR3, as DNA: TGTGCCAGCAGTCCGGGACAGGGGAGAAACATTCAGTACTTC. Translating it yields CASSPGQGRNIQYF.

This clonotype appeared a few times. The chain is built from TRBV27 and TRBJ1-1, with D unresolved. Deletions cut 9 bases from V and 1 base from J, with 3 bases between. Germline V CDR1 and CDR2: MNHEY, SMNVEV (reference sequence). The CDR3 extends over 10 amino acids. CDR3 DNA sequence: TGTGCCAGTCGGAACACTGAAGCTTTCTTT. It codes for CASRNTEAFF.

This clonotype appeared many times. The chain combines TRBV12-3 or TRBV12-4 with TRBJ2-7; 7 nucleotides match TRBD2. The CDR3 has 19 residues. The ends lost 4 bases at V and 1 base at J; junction bases unmatched: 19. The CDR3 nucleotides read TGTGCCAGCAGTTCCCGCAAGGATTGGGCTAGCGGTGTGTCCTACGAGCAGTACTTC. Its protein is CASSSRKDWASGVSYEQYF.

This clonotype occurred many times. The rearrangement uses TRBV20-1 and TRBJ2-1; D may be TRBD1 (5 bases). The CDR3 spans 11 residues. V lost 5 bases and J 10 bases, leaving 12 bases between the germline ends. CDR1 is DFQATT and CDR2 is SNEGSKA in the germline V gene (reference sequence). The CDR3 DNA reads as TGCAGTGCTTCTTCGACAGAAGAGCAGTTCTTC. Its protein is CSASSTEEQFF.

This clonotype was detected ten times or more. The chain has TRBV7-2 and TRBJ2-7, with 7 bases matching TRBD2. With 1 base clipped from V and 3 bases from J, the junction kept 9 bases outside the gene matches. CDR1 and CDR2 (germline): SGHTA, FQGNSA. The CDR3 loop spans 16 amino acids. The CDR3 loop is CASSLESLAEHYEQYF. For the CDR3, the DNA is TGTGCCAGCAGCTTAGAGTCGCTAGCGGAACACTACGAGCAGTACTTC.

This clonotype was counted only a few times. The chain combines TRBV10-3 with TRBJ2-1; D assignment may be TRBD1 or TRBD2 (5 bases each). The CDR3 length is 9 residues. Germline-derived CDR1 and CDR2 are ENHRY and SYGVKD. V dropped 10 bases and J dropped 12 bases, with 10 bases sitting between them. CDR3 sequence reads: CASTGGQFF. The CDR3 region has the DNA TGTGCCAGTACTGGGGGGCAGTTCTTC.